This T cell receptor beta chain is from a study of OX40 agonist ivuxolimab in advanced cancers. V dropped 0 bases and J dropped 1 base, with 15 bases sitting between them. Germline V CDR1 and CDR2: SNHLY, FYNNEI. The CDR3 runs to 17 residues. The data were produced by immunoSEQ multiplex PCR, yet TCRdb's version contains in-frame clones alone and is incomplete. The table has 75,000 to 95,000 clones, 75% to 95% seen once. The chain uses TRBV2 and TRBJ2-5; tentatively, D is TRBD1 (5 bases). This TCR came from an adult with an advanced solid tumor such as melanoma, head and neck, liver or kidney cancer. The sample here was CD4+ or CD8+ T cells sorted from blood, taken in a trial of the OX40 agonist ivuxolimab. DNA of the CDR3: TGTGCCAGCAGTGAAGCTCTTCAGGGTGGGCGCCAAGAGACCCAGTACTTC. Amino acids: CASSEALQGGRQETQYF.